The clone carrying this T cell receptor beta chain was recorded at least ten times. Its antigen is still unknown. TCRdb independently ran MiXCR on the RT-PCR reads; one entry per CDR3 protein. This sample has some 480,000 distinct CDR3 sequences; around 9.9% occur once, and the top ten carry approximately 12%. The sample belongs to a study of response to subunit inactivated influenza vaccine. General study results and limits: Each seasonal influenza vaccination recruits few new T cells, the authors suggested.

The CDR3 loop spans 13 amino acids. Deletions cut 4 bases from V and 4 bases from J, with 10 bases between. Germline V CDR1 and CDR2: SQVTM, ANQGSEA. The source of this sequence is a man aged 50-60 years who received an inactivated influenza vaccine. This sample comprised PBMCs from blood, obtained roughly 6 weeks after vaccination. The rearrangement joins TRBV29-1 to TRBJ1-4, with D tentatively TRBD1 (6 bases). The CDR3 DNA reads TGCAGCGTTGTGGGGGCTTATAATGAAAAACTGTTTTTT. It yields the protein CSVVGAYNEKLFF.